This T cell receptor beta chain was retrieved from a study of response to subunit inactivated influenza vaccine (dated by TCRdb to the late 2010s). Study-wide context: Deep quantitative T cell receptor repertoire profiling was used in the study to track responses to a trivalent subunit inactivated influenza vaccine.

Clipping removes 7 bases from V and 5 bases from J, with 15 as the unmatched junction base count. From cysteine to phenylalanine, the CDR3 is 15 amino acids long. The retained sequence is limited to the CDR3, 45 bases, with the frame set at the first base. For CDR1 and CDR2, the germline V gene lists SQVTM and ANQGSEA. The receptor library was made with RT-PCR. TCRdb records Illumina HiSeq 2500 as the sequencer. The raw public data were reprocessed by TCRdb itself: fastp quality trimming at Q25, MiXCR clonotype calling, in-frame beta chains only. Each record represents a unique CDR3 protein, reported with the most common genes and DNA among its rows. This sample has 530,000 or so distinct CDR3 sequences in its table, and about 15% of those were observed once. The ten top clones hold approximately 12% of the sample. Summary of the overall study and its limitations: The authors proposed that each seasonal influenza vaccination may bring in only a limited number of new T cells.

A note on this clonotype: Its antigen target is currently unknown. No per-base quality is available; no much larger clone lies one base away.

This clonotype originated in a man in his fifties or sixties who received an inactivated influenza vaccine. Donor details come from another sample of the same person, matched by shared clones. The source was PBMCs from blood, collected roughly 12 days after vaccination. The chain links TRBV29-1 with TRBJ2-7, and 9 junction bases match TRBD1. At the DNA level, the sequence is TGCAGCGCTAATTTCCCGGGACAGGGTCTACACGAGCAGTACTTC. Translated, it gives CSANFPGQGLHEQYF.